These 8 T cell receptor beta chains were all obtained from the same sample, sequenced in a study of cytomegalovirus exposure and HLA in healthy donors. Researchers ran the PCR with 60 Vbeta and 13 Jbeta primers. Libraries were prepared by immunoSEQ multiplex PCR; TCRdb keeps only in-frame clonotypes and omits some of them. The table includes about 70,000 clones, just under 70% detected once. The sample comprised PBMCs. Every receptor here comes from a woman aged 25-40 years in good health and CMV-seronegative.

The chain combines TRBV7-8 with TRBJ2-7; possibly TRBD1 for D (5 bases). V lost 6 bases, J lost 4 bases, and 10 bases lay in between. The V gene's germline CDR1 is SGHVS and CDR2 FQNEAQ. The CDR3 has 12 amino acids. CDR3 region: CASSFRQYEQYF. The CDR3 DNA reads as TGTGCCAGCAGTTTTAGACAGTACGAGCAGTACTTC.

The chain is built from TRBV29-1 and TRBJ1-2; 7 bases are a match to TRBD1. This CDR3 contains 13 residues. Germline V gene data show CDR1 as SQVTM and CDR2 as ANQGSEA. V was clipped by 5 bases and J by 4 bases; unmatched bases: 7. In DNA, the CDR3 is TGCAGCGTTCGGATGGACAGGATCTATGGCTACACCTTC. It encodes CSVRMDRIYGYTF. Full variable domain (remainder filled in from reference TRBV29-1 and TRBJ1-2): SAVISQKPSRDICQRGTSLTIQCQVDSQVTMMFWYRQQPGQSLTLIATANQGSEATYESGFVIDKFPISRPNLTFSTLTVSNMSPEDSSIYLCSVRMDRIYGYTFGSGTRLTVV.

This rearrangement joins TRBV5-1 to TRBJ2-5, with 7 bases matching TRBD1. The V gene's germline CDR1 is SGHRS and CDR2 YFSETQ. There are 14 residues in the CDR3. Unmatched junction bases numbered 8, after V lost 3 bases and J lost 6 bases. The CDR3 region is CASSSTDRVQTQYF. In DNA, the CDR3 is TGCGCCAGCAGCTCTACCGACAGGGTCCAGACCCAGTACTTC.

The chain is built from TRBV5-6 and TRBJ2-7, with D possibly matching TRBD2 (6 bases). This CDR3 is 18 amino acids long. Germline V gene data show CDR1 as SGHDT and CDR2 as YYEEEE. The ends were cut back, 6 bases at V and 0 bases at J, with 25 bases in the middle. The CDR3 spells CASTAGVPSSDRSYEQYF. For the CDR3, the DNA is TGTGCCAGCACCGCCGGGGTCCCCTCTAGCGACCGCTCCTACGAGCAGTACTTC.

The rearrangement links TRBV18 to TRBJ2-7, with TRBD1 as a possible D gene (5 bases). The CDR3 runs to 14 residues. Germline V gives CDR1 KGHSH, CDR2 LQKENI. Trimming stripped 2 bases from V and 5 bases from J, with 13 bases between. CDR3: CASSPIRVAHEQYF. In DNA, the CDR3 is TGTGCCAGCTCACCAATCAGGGTAGCCCACGAGCAGTACTTC.

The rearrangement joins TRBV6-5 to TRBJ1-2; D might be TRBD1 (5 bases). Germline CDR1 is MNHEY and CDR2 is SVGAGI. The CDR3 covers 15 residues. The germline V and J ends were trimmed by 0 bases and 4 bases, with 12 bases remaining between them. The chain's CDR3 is CASSYSGGAGYGYTF. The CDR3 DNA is TGTGCCAGCAGTTACTCGGGGGGTGCTGGCTATGGCTACACCTTC.

The CDR3 region is CSVTTNTPAEAFF. CDR3 coding DNA: TGCAGCGTCACGACAAATACCCCCGCTGAAGCTTTCTTT. This sequence joins TRBV29-1 and TRBJ1-1, with unresolved D. The CDR3 is 13 amino acids. Germline CDR1 and CDR2: SQVTM and ANQGSEA. The V and J ends lost 6 bases and 6 bases respectively, with 17 bases between them.

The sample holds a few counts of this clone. CDR3 loop: CATYRQSSTDTQYF. The CDR3 nucleotides read TGTGCCACCTACCGACAGTCTAGCACAGATACGCAGTATTTT. The chain is built from TRBV2 and TRBJ2-3, with D maybe TRBD1 (5 bases). CDR1 is SNHLY and CDR2 is FYNNEI in the germline V gene. V was shortened by 10 bases and J by 0 bases, with 14 bases between the two germline ends. This CDR3 is built from 14 residues.